The 10 T cell receptor beta chains reported below all come from one sample, sequenced in a study of response to subunit inactivated influenza vaccine. TCRdb ran MiXCR on the RT-PCR reads and lists one entry per CDR3 protein. The sample holds about 570,000 distinct CDR3 sequences, 11% seen once. The same specimen was also included in a second study, on T cells expressing NK-cell markers. As that study records: cDNA encoding TCR beta was synthesized via 5'RACE template switching incorporating UMIs.

The material sequenced was PBMCs from blood, taken on the day of vaccination. The source is a man aged 50 to 59 who received an inactivated influenza vaccine.

This clonotype came up a few times. The chain joins TRBV7-9 to TRBJ1-1; D is unclear. Between the trimmed V and J ends, which lost 1 base and 4 bases, there was a span of 10 bases. The CDR3 is 14 amino acids. Germline V gene lookup returns CDR1 SEHNR and CDR2 FQNEAQ (reference sequence). This CDR3 reads CASSLVEGSTEAFF. The DNA for the CDR3 is TGTGCCAGCAGCTTAGTCGAGGGAAGCACTGAAGCTTTCTTT. The variable domain in full, with the rest retrieved from reference TRBV7-9 and TRBJ1-1, is DTGVSQNPRHKITKRGQNVTFRCDPISEHNRLYWYRQTLGQGPEFLTYFQNEAQLEKSRLLSDRFSAERPKGSFSTLEIQRTEQGDSAMYLCASSLVEGSTEAFFGQGTRLTVV.

The chain recombines TRBV20-1 with TRBJ2-1; 7 nucleotides match TRBD1. Trimming at V came to 6 bases and at J to 0 bases, leaving 2 bases not matched to a gene. This CDR3 region has 13 residues. Germline V CDR1 and CDR2: DFQATT, SNEGSKA (reference sequence). CDR3 bases: TGCAGTGCAAGACAGGGCTCCTACAATGAGCAGTTCTTC. This codes for CSARQGSYNEQFF.

This clonotype was counted between two and nine times. The chain is built from TRBV6-1 and TRBJ1-6, with D tentatively TRBD1 (6 bases). Between the trimmed V and J ends, which lost 6 bases and 4 bases, there was a span of 10 bases. The CDR3 has 14 amino acids. Germline V lookup: CDR1 MNHNS, CDR2 SASEGT. In nucleotides, the CDR3 is TGTGCCAGCAGCACCGGACAGTATAATTCACCCCTCCACTTT. This codes for CASSTGQYNSPLHF.

The chain employs TRBV30 and TRBJ2-5; TRBD2 might be the D (5 bases). CDR3 size: 14 residues. V dropped 5 bases and J dropped 2 bases, with 15 bases sitting between them. The germline gives CDR1 GTSNPN, CDR2 SVGIG (reference sequence). CDR3 protein: CAWLRAGLQETQYF. The CDR3, as DNA: TGTGCCTGGCTCCGGGCAGGACTGCAAGAGACCCAGTACTTC.

This clonotype was recorded a few times. The V gene is TRBV4-3, the J gene TRBJ1-3; the match to TRBD1 covers 7 bases. V lost 4 bases to trimming and J lost 3 bases; unmatched junction nucleotides: 3. CDR1 is LGHNA and CDR2 is YSLEER in the germline V gene. CDR3 length: 14 amino acids. CDR3 region: CASSLQGDGNTIYF. The CDR3 coding sequence is TGCGCCAGCAGCCTGCAGGGGGATGGAAACACCATATATTTT.

DNA of the CDR3: TGTGCCAGCAGCTTAGAAGGGCCCGGAATAAAATCCGAGCAGTACTTC. This encodes CASSLEGPGIKSEQYF. The gene calls are TRBV7-7 and TRBJ2-7; D gene uncertain. V lost 1 base and J 6 bases, leaving 19 bases between the germline ends. From germline, CDR1 is SSHAT and CDR2 FNYEAQ (reference sequence). The CDR3 is made up of 16 amino acids.

A few counts support this clonotype. The V gene is TRBV5-1, the J gene TRBJ2-3; D is unresolved. The CDR3 spans 14 residues. Germline lookup yields CDR1 SGHRS and CDR2 YFSETQ. The V end was cut by 7 bases, the J end by 6 bases, with 18 bases between. CDR3 residues: CASGRVAEGDTQYF. The CDR3 nucleotides read TGCGCCAGCGGACGGGTGGCGGAAGGGGATACGCAGTATTTT.

This clonotype appeared a few times. CDR3 sequence (DNA): TGTGCCAGCAGTTTTAGATCTAACTATGGCTACACCTTC. Protein product: CASSFRSNYGYTF. The J gene is TRBJ1-2, the V gene TRBV12-3 or TRBV12-4; D not resolved. The length of the CDR3 is 13 residues. Trimming shortened V by 3 bases and J by 0 bases, and 5 bases separated the two germline ends.

The rearrangement links TRBV27 to TRBJ2-2, with TRBD2 matching 9 bases. The CDR3 length is 17 residues. Per germline, CDR1 MNHEY and CDR2 SMNVEV (reference sequence). With V trimmed by 1 base and J by 0 bases, 3 bases remained unmatched. The CDR3 DNA reads as TGTGCCAGCAGTTTATTACTAGCGGGCACGAACACCGGGGAGCTGTTTTTT. Protein sequence: CASSLLLAGTNTGELFF.

Only a few counts were recorded for this clonotype. This chain joins TRBV7-2 and TRBJ2-3; D may be TRBD2 (6 bases). In germline, CDR1 is SGHTA, CDR2 FQGNSA. The CDR3 covers 14 residues. V lost 1 base and J lost 5, with 10 bases in between. The CDR3 region has the DNA TGTGCCAGCAGCTTAGTCGCGGGAATAGATACGCAGTATTTT. As protein: CASSLVAGIDTQYF.